This T cell receptor beta chain was documented in a study of CD8+CD57+ T cells in acquired aplastic anemia (dated by TCRdb to the late 2010s). For the wider study: A mean of about 3.2 ug of DNA, ranging from about 0.19 to 30 ug, was extracted from sorted CD4+ and CD8+ cells. CD8+CD57+ expansion was defined as a frequency above the mean frequency observed in healthy subjects.

The patients picked for sequencing were ones in whom flow cytometry had shown an expansion of CD8+CD57+ cells. All patients had severe acquired aplastic anemia diagnosed by International Study of Aplastic Anemia and Agranulocytosis and Camitta criteria. No therapy had been received by the patients at the time of blood sampling. The study deep-sequenced TCR repertoires of sorted CD4+ and CD8+ blood T cells from severe aplastic anemia patients and healthy subjects. Patients were enrolled under clinicaltrials.gov protocols 00001620, 01623167, 00001397, 00071045, 00081523 and 00961064 in the USA. Ficoll-Paque density gradient centrifugation was used to isolate peripheral blood mononuclear cells. Before DNA extraction, CD4+ and CD8+ T cells were sorted with FACS or magnetic beads. This clonotype was counted at least ten times. The specificity of this receptor is unknown. Base qualities are not at hand, and no much larger clone is one base apart.

Genomic DNA served as template for TCR beta VDJ combination and CDR3 sequence profiling. TCR repertoire sequencing was run on an Illumina HiSeq 2000. The study's own analysis went as follows. TRBV/TRBJ rearrangement plots, CDR3 size and DJ length profiles, and Simpson's diversity index were used to evaluate the repertoires. The most abundant DNA sequence in the deep sequencing data was defined as the immunodominant clone. CDR3 amino acid sequences were screened for sharing across subjects and were compared with published repertoires and the VDJdb database. TCRdb reprocessed the public reads (quality trimming at Q25 with fastp, clone calling with MiXCR) and kept in-frame beta chains. When rows share a CDR3 protein, they turn into one entry using the most common DNA and genes. The V and J calls come from TCRdb's annotation, not from the publication. The sample has about 290,000 distinct CDR3 sequences on record, 50% to 65% of them singletons. The ten largest clones take up roughly 1.3% of the sample.

V gives up 3 bases and J gives up 13 bases, and the segment between their germline ends measures 19 bases. The CDR3 contains 13 residues, cysteine and phenylalanine counted. The kept DNA is CDR3 alone, 39 bases in frame from the first base. In the germline V gene (reference sequence), CDR1 corresponds to DFQATT and CDR2 to SNEGSKA. Here is what the overall study found, with its caveats: Although 25 to 30 CD8+ CDR3 sequences were shared by patients and controls, these sequences appeared highly expressed in patients and within the immunodominant clones of patients. Patients and healthy controls showed no significant difference in CD8+ Simpson's diversity (P=0.060).

Sequenced input: sorted CD4+, CD8+, or CD8+CD57+ T cells (not recorded which) from PBMCs. The source of this sequence is a human donor with aplastic anemia. The receptor chain draws on TRBV20-1 and TRBJ2-1, with a weak D call of TRBD2 (5 bases match). The sequenced DNA is TGCAGTGCTAGTACGGAGGTTGGAGGTGAACAGTTCTTC. It is translated as CSASTEVGGEQFF.